There are a few counts of the clone carrying this T cell receptor (beta chain). Antigen unknown. Germline V gene data show CDR1 as GTSNPN and CDR2 as SVGIG (reference sequence). This CDR3 has 14 amino acids. Trimming took 3 bases from V and 4 from J, leaving 13 bases between them. TCRdb fed the 5' RACE reads into MiXCR, producing one record per CDR3 protein. This table has tens of thousands of distinct CDR3 sequences, around 10% appearing once. This sample was included in a study of early T cells in non-severe SARS-CoV-2 infection. Study results and caveats: Reliance on VDJdb matching favored anti-spike CD8 responses; private and CD4 specificities were missed.

The sequencing here drew on whole blood, taken at baseline. This chain connects TRBV30 to TRBJ1-5; TRBD1 is a possible D gene (6 bases). This clonotype was sampled from an adult who was a healthcare worker with PCR-confirmed SARS-CoV-2 infection or an uninfected control (not recorded which). The CDR3 DNA reads TGTGCCTGGAGCCGGGGGCTCCGGAATCAGCCCCAGCATTTT. Its protein is CAWSRGLRNQPQHF.